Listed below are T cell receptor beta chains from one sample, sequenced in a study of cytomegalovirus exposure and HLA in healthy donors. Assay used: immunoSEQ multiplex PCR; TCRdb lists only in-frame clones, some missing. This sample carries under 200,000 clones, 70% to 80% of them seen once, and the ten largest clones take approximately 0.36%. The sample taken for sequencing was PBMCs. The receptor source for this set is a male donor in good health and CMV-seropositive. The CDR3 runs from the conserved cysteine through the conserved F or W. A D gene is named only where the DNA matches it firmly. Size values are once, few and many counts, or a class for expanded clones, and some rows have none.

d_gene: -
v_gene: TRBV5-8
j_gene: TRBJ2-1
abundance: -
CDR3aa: CASREEEQFF
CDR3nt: TGTGCCAGCAGGGAGGAGGAGCAGTTCTTC

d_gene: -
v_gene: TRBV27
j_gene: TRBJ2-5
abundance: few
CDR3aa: CASRFGGERGTQYF
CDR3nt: TGTGCCAGCAGATTTGGAGGGGAGAGGGGGACCCAGTACTTC

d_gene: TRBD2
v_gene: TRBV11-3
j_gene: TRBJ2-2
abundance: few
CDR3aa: CASSLVPGLAGARTGELFF
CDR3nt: TGTGCCAGCAGCTTAGTCCCCGGACTAGCGGGAGCCCGAACCGGGGAGCTGTTTTTT

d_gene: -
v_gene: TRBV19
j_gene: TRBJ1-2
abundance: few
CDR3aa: CASRITGNYGYTF
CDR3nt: TGTGCCAGTAGGATAACAGGGAACTATGGCTACACCTTC

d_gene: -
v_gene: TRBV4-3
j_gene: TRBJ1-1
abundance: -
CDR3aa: CASSPTLGGSRGTEAFF
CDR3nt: TGCGCCAGCAGCCCTACTTTGGGGGGGTCCAGGGGCACTGAAGCTTTCTTT

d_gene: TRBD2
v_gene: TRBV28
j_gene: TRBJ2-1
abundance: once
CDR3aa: CASLREDYNEQFF
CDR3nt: TGTGCCAGTTTACGGGAGGACTACAATGAGCAGTTCTTC

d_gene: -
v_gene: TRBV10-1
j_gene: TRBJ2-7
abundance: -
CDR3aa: CASSESRISLYEQYF
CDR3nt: TGCGCCAGCAGTGAGTCGCGGATTTCCTTATACGAGCAGTACTTC

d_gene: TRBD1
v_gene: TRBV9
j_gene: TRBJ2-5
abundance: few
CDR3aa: CASSPTGVKETQYF
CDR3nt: TGTGCCAGCAGCCCGACAGGGGTGAAGGAGACCCAGTACTTC

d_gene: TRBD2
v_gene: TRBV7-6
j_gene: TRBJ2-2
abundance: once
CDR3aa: CASSSRLAGDYAGELFF
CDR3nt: TGTGCCAGCAGCTCCCGACTAGCGGGAGATTACGCCGGGGAGCTGTTTTTT

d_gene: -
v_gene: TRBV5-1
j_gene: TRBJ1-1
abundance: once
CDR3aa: CASSGLTTENTEAFF
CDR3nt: TGCGCCAGCAGCGGCCTGACAACGGAGAACACTGAAGCTTTCTTT

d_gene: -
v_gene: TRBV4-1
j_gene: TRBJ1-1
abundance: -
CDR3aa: CASSQDYTGANTEAFF
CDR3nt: TGCGCCAGCAGCCAAGACTATACGGGAGCGAACACTGAAGCTTTCTTT

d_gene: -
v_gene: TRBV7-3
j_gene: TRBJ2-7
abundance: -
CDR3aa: CASSLRSSDYEQYF
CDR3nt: TGTGCCAGCAGCTTAAGGTCTAGCGACTACGAGCAGTACTTC

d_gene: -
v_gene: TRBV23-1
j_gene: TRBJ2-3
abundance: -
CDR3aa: CASSQQGTDTQYF
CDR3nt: TGCGCCAGCAGTCAACAGGGAACAGATACGCAGTATTTT

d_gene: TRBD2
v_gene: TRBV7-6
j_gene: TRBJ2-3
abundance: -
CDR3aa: CASSLQIAGGTSTDTQYF
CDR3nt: TGTGCCAGCAGCCTACAGATAGCGGGGGGGACCAGCACAGATACGCAGTATTTT

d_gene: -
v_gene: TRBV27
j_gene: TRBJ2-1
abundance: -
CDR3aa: CASSSPGTAYNEQFF
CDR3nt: TGTGCCAGCAGTTCCCCCGGGACTGCATACAATGAGCAGTTCTTC

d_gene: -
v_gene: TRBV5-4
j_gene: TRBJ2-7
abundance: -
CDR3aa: CASSIQGGGYEQYF
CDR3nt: TGTGCCAGCAGCATACAGGGAGGGGGCTACGAGCAGTACTTC

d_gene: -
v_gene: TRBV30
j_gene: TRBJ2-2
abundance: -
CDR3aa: CAWSPTTTPSNTGELFF
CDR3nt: TGTGCCTGGAGTCCCACTACCACCCCCTCGAACACCGGGGAGCTGTTTTTT

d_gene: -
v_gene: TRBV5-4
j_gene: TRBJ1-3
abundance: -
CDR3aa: CASSPRGSGNTIYF
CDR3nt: TGTGCCAGCAGCCCTCGCGGCTCTGGAAACACCATATATTTT

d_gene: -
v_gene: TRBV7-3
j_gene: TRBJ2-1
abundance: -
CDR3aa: CASSFLRGTYNEQFF
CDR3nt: TGTGCCAGCAGCTTTTTGCGGGGAACTTACAATGAGCAGTTCTTC

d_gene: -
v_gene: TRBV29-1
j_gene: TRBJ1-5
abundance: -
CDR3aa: CSVGEVGGGQPQHF
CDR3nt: TGCAGCGTTGGAGAGGTGGGGGGAGGTCAGCCCCAGCATTTT

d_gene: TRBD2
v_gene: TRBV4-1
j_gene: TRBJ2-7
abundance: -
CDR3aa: CASSQAGLVEQYF
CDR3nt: TGCGCCAGCAGCCAAGCCGGACTAGTGGAGCAGTACTTC

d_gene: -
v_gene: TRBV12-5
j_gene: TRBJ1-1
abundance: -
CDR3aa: CASGFEAGLDTEAFF
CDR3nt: TGTGCTAGTGGTTTTGAGGCGGGCTTGGACACTGAAGCTTTCTTT

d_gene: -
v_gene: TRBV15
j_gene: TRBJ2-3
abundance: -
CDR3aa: CATSRLRGTDTQYF
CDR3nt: TGTGCCACCAGCAGATTGCGGGGCACAGATACGCAGTATTTT

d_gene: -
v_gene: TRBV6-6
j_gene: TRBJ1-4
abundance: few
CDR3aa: CASQPPGLGGEKLFF
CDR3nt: TGTGCCAGCCAACCCCCGGGCCTCGGGGGGGAAAAACTGTTTTTT

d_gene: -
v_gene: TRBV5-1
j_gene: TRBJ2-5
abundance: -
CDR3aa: CASSLGLEETQYF
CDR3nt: TGCGCCAGCAGCTTGGGACTCGAAGAGACCCAGTACTTC

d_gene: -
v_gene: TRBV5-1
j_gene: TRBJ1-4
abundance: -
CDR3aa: CASSYKYSPNEKLFF
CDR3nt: TGCGCCAGCAGCTATAAGTACAGTCCTAATGAAAAACTGTTTTTT

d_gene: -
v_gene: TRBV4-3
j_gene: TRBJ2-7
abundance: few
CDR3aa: CASSQEAGTRPYEQYF
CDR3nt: TGCGCCAGCAGCCAAGAGGCGGGCACTCGCCCCTACGAGCAGTACTTC

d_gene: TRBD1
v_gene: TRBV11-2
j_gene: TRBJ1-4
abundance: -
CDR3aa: CASSPWDSFNEKLFF
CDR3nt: TGTGCCAGCAGCCCTTGGGACAGCTTTAATGAAAAACTGTTTTTT

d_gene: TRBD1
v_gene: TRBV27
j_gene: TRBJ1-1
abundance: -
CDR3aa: CASSVLQGAEAFF
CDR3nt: TGTGCCAGCAGCGTCCTTCAGGGGGCTGAAGCTTTCTTT